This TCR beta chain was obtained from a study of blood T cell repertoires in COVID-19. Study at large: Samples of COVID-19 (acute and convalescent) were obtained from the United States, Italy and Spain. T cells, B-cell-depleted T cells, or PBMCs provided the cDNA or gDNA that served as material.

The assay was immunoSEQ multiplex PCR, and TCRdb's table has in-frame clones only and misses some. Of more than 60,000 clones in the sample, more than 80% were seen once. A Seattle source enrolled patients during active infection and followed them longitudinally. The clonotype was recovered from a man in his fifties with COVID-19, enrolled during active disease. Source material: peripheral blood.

The CDR3 sequence: CASSGTSRETQYF. The DNA for the CDR3 is TGTGCCAGCAGCGGGACTAGCCGAGAGACCCAGTACTTC. V usage is TRBV7-2 and J usage is TRBJ2-5, with TRBD2 matching over 9 bases. There are 13 residues in the CDR3. The J segment lost 4 bases and the V segment lost 5 bases, leaving 2 bases of the junction unmatched. In germline, CDR1 is SGHTA, CDR2 FQGNSA.